The 28 T cell receptor beta chains below all came from one sample that was sequenced in a study of cytomegalovirus exposure and HLA in healthy donors. Primers for the PCR totalled 60 Vbeta and 13 Jbeta. Method: immunoSEQ multiplex PCR; TCRdb's copy keeps in-frame clones and lacks some. The table lists 150,000 to 200,000 clones, around 90% of them singletons. Sequenced: PBMCs. All receptors derive from a boy between 2 and 10 years old in good health and CMV-seronegative.

The rearrangement links TRBV6-1 to TRBJ2-7; D is perhaps TRBD2 (5 bases). This CDR3 contains 11 residues. With 5 bases removed from V and 7 bases from J, the gap between germline ends came to 9 bases. Germline V gene data show CDR1 as MNHNS and CDR2 as SASEGT. CDR3 in amino acids: CASSSPGEQYF. The CDR3, as DNA: TGTGCCAGCAGTTCCCCGGGGGAGCAGTACTTC.

This chain connects TRBV27 to TRBJ2-3; D is perhaps TRBD2 (6 bases). CDR3 length: 16 residues. V was pared by 6 bases and J by 3 bases, with 19 bases between. The germline CDR1 and CDR2 sequences are MNHEY and SMNVEV (reference sequence). The CDR3 loop is CASSRGIGRQTDTQYF. CDR3 nucleotides: TGTGCCAGCAGCCGAGGAATTGGGAGGCAAACAGATACGCAGTATTTT.

This clone has a single count. The genes are TRBV10-3 and TRBJ2-1, with 12 bases that match TRBD2. The germline V gene encodes CDR1 ENHRY and CDR2 SYGVKD. The CDR3 covers 14 residues. The V and J ends lost 8 bases and 7 bases, in that order; junction bases with no gene match: 6. CDR3 sequence (DNA): TGTGCCATCTTCTCCGGGACTAGCGGGAATGAGCAGTTCTTC. Its protein product is CAIFSGTSGNEQFF.

This chain joins TRBV7-7 and TRBJ2-7; D remains unclear. Germline lookup yields CDR1 SSHAT and CDR2 FNYEAQ (reference sequence). Trimming shortened V by 5 bases and J by 2 bases, and 10 bases separated the two germline ends. The CDR3 extends over 13 amino acids. For the CDR3, the DNA is TGTGCCAGCAGCCCAAGTGGGCCCTACGAGCAGTACTTC. Protein product: CASSPSGPYEQYF.

The chain is built from TRBV7-9 and TRBJ2-7; 11 bases match TRBD2. The ends lost 1 base at V and 5 bases at J; junction bases unmatched: 4. CDR1 and CDR2 (germline): SEHNR, FQNEAQ (reference sequence). This CDR3 has 15 amino acids. The CDR3 DNA follows: TGTGCCAGCAGCTTAGGACCGGGACTAGCGGACGAGCAGTACTTC. Amino acids: CASSLGPGLADEQYF. Looking up the rest from reference TRBV7-9 and TRBJ2-7 gives the full variable domain: DTGVSQNPRHKITKRGQNVTFRCDPISEHNRLYWYRQTLGQGPEFLTYFQNEAQLEKSRLLSDRFSAERPKGSFSTLEIQRTEQGDSAMYLCASSLGPGLADEQYFGPGTRLTVT.

The chain has TRBV5-1 and TRBJ1-1; 8 positions agree with TRBD1. Germline V CDR1 and CDR2: SGHRS, YFSETQ. V shed 4 bases and J 0 bases; nucleotides not matched to a gene: 5. The CDR3 spans 15 residues. The CDR3 DNA sequence: TGCGCCAGCAGCGGGACAGGTCAAATGAACACTGAAGCTTTCTTT. Its protein is CASSGTGQMNTEAFF.

On this clone itself: Other DNA variants within this sample encode the same CDR3. The rearrangement uses TRBV7-3 and TRBJ2-3, with a weak D call TRBD1 (6 bases). This CDR3 is built from 14 residues. CDR1 SGHTA and CDR2 FQGTGA come from the germline V gene. V was clipped by 5 bases and J by 2 bases, with 11 bases between them. CDR3 loop: CASSPRGSTDTQYF. In DNA form, the CDR3 reads TGTGCCAGCAGCCCTAGGGGGTCCACAGATACGCAGTATTTT.

The chain has TRBV5-1 and TRBJ1-2; D is ambiguous. The CDR3 sequence is 14 residues long. The V end lost 0 bases, the J end lost 2 bases, and 8 bases lay between the germline ends. CDR1 is SGHRS, CDR2 YFSETQ, per germline. CDR3 in amino acids: CASSLAAANYGYTF. For the CDR3, the DNA is TGCGCCAGCAGCTTGGCCGCGGCCAACTATGGCTACACCTTC.

Of note for this clone: Relative to the germline gene, one junction end is altered; a read error may explain this. V usage is TRBV6-1 and J usage is TRBJ1-2, with 7 bases that match TRBD1. The CDR3 is 15 amino acids. The germline V gene encodes CDR1 MNHNS and CDR2 SASEGT. The CDR3 coding sequence is TGTGCCAGCAGGGAAGTAGGACAGGTGAACTATGGCTACACCTTC. It specifies CASREVGQVNYGYTF.

This clone was picked up one time. The V and J genes are TRBV6-1 and TRBJ2-7; D is undetermined. This CDR3 is 16 amino acids long. Between the trimmed V and J ends, which lost 2 bases and 4 bases, there was a span of 18 bases. The germline V gene encodes CDR1 MNHNS and CDR2 SASEGT. The CDR3 nucleotides read TGTGCCAGCAGTGAACTCCCCCGACTCGGATCGTACGAGCAGTACTTC. Protein: CASSELPRLGSYEQYF.

This chain links TRBV15 with TRBJ1-1; the match to TRBD1 covers 8 bases. The CDR3 consists of 18 residues. Trimming took 2 bases from V and 1 from J; bases not matched to a gene: 12. Germline assignment: CDR1 LNHNV and CDR2 YYDKDF (reference sequence). In nucleotides, the CDR3 is TGTGCCACCAGCAGAAATTATTATCCGGGACAGGCGAACACTGAAGCTTTCTTT. This encodes CATSRNYYPGQANTEAFF.

This clone is a singleton in its sample. The rearrangement links TRBV9 to TRBJ1-1, with D possibly TRBD1 on 5 matching bases. The V gene's germline CDR1 is SGDLS and CDR2 YYNGEE. CDR3 length equals 14 residues. Trimming shortened V by 4 bases and J by 3 bases, and 13 bases separated the two germline ends. CDR3 coding DNA: TGTGCCAGCAGCCCGGCAGGGCGGCACACTGAAGCTTTCTTT. Its translation: CASSPAGRHTEAFF.

CDR3 in DNA: TGTGCCAGTAGTTCCCGGACTAGCGGGGGGGATAGGGATACGCAGTATTTT. Translation: CASSSRTSGGDRDTQYF. The chain joins TRBV19 to TRBJ2-3; 15 nucleotides match TRBD2. V trimming: 5 bases; J trimming: 6 bases; junction bases outside the gene matches: 9. This CDR3 comprises 17 residues. In germline, CDR1 is LNHDA, CDR2 SQIVND (reference sequence).

V usage is TRBV7-6 and J usage is TRBJ2-1; no firm D call. Trimming took 5 bases from V and 8 from J, leaving 13 bases between them. Per the germline V gene, CDR1 is SGHVS and CDR2 is FNYEAQ. The CDR3 is made up of 13 amino acids. CDR3 loop: CASSAEVIDEQFF. The CDR3 coding sequence is TGTGCCAGCAGCGCAGAGGTAATCGATGAGCAGTTCTTC.

This chain's CDR3 is CASSYLSGVETQYF. The CDR3, as DNA: TGTGCCAGCAGTTACCTGTCAGGTGTAGAGACCCAGTACTTC. The chain employs TRBV6-5 and TRBJ2-5; no definite D call. Trimming removed 2 bases at V and 4 bases at J, with 11 bases between. Germline V gene sequence: CDR1 MNHEY, CDR2 SVGAGI. The CDR3 extends over 14 amino acids.

The rearrangement joins TRBV11-1 to TRBJ2-7; possibly TRBD1 for D (6 bases). Germline V gives CDR1 SGHAT, CDR2 FQDESV (reference sequence). V lost 5 bases and J 0 bases, leaving 14 bases between the germline ends. The CDR3 extends over 15 amino acids. In DNA, the CDR3 is TGTGCCAGCAGCCCAGTTCAAGGGGGCTCCTACGAGCAGTACTTC. It is translated as CASSPVQGGSYEQYF. Using reference TRBV11-1 and TRBJ2-7 for the parts outside the CDR3, the full variable domain is EAEVAQSPRYKITEKSQAVAFWCDPISGHATLYWYRQILGQGPELLVQFQDESVVDDSQLPKDRFSAERLKGVDSTLKIQPAELGDSAMYLCASSPVQGGSYEQYFGPGTRLTVT.

The chain joins TRBV9 to TRBJ2-7, with TRBD1 as a possible D gene (5 bases). Looked up from germline, CDR1 is SGDLS and CDR2 is YYNGEE. The CDR3 is 13 residues long. Trimming pared 0 bases from V and 3 bases from J, leaving 7 bases between. CDR3 region: CASSVAQGYEQYF. The CDR3, as DNA: TGTGCCAGCAGCGTAGCGCAGGGCTACGAGCAGTACTTC.

Comments on this clone: Within the sample, other DNA sequences also encode this same CDR3. The J gene is TRBJ1-1, the V gene TRBV6-5; 7 bases are a match to TRBD1. This CDR3 has 11 amino acids. J lost 6 bases, V lost 6 bases, and 1 base had no gene match. Germline V gene sequence: CDR1 MNHEY, CDR2 SVGAGI. CDR3: CASSQGAEAFF. The CDR3 DNA follows: TGTGCCAGCAGCCAGGGGGCTGAAGCTTTCTTT.

This clone was counted between two and nine times. The chain couples TRBV6-1 to TRBJ2-2; possibly TRBD2 for D (6 bases). This CDR3 is 12 amino acids long. Looked up from germline, CDR1 is MNHNS and CDR2 is SASEGT. Deletions cut 8 bases from V and 7 bases from J, with 11 bases between. CDR3 DNA: TGTGCCAGCGAACTAGCAGTCGGGGAGCTGTTTTTT. The encoded protein is CASELAVGELFF.

In this sample, this clone turned up a few times. This chain uses TRBV10-2 with TRBJ1-5, with D maybe TRBD1 (5 bases). The CDR3 is made up of 12 amino acids. The germline V and J ends were trimmed by 10 bases and 9 bases, with 16 bases remaining between them. Germline V gene data show CDR1 as WSHSY and CDR2 as SAAADI. CDR3 sequence: CATLDGGGPQHF. In DNA, the CDR3 is TGCGCCACCCTGGACGGGGGAGGGCCCCAGCATTTT.

The chain recombines TRBV5-4 with TRBJ2-4; 9 bases agree with TRBD1. Looked up from germline, CDR1 is SGHNT and CDR2 is YYREEE (reference sequence). This CDR3 contains 16 residues. V lost 4 bases and J lost 4; bases outside the gene matches: 9. CDR3 DNA: TGTGCCAGCAGCGGAATGGACAGGGGTCCAAAAAACATTCAGTACTTC. Translation gives CASSGMDRGPKNIQYF.

This rearrangement joins TRBV6-6 to TRBJ2-3, with D possibly matching TRBD1 (6 bases). The V and J ends lost 6 bases and 0 bases respectively, with 13 bases between them. Looked up from germline, CDR1 is MNHNY and CDR2 is SVGAGI (reference sequence). This CDR3 comprises 15 residues. CDR3 nucleotide sequence: TGTGCCAGCAGCCAGGACAGCTTTAGCACAGATACGCAGTATTTT. This codes for CASSQDSFSTDTQYF.

The gene calls are TRBV6-1 and TRBJ2-3; a possible D gene is TRBD1 (5 bases). CDR1 and CDR2 (germline): MNHNS, SASEGT. V lost 1 base, J lost 2 bases, and 10 bases lay in between. CDR3 size: 15 residues. CDR3 DNA sequence: TGTGCCAGCAGTGAAGTTGGACACACCACAGATACGCAGTATTTT. Translated: CASSEVGHTTDTQYF.

The rearrangement uses TRBV9 and TRBJ2-5; no clear D gene. This CDR3 spans 16 amino acids. CDR1 is SGDLS, CDR2 YYNGEE, per germline. The V gene lost 7 bases and the J gene lost 4 bases, with 23 bases spanning the gap. This chain's CDR3 is CASSRSLSRVRETQYF. In DNA, the CDR3 is TGTGCCAGCTCCCGTTCCCTCAGCCGGGTACGAGAGACCCAGTACTTC. The full variable domain, completed using reference TRBV9 and TRBJ2-5, is DSGVTQTPKHLITATGQRVTLRCSPRSGDLSVYWYQQSLDQGLQFLIQYYNGEERAKGNILERFSAQQFPDLHSELNLSSLELGDSALYFCASSRSLSRVRETQYFGPGTRLLVL.

This clone was seen just once. The chain carries TRBV5-1 and TRBJ2-5, with 9 bases matching TRBD2. J was trimmed by 4 bases and V by 5 bases; bases with no gene match: 12. CDR3 length: 16 residues. Germline lookup yields CDR1 SGHRS and CDR2 YFSETQ. In DNA form, the CDR3 reads TGCGCCAGCAGTCCTAGCGGGGAGGCCAGGAGAGAGACCCAGTACTTC. The encoded protein is CASSPSGEARRETQYF.

The chain links TRBV27 to TRBJ2-7, with D perhaps matching TRBD2 (6 bases). V gave up 6 bases and J gave up 6 bases, with 27 bases separating them. The CDR3 spans 17 residues. Germline V gene sequence: CDR1 MNHEY, CDR2 SMNVEV (reference sequence). CDR3 in DNA: TGTGCCAGCAGCCCCCCTTCCGGGACTCCGGGCTTGGGCGAGCAGTACTTC. Residues: CASSPPSGTPGLGEQYF.

J is TRBJ2-5 and V is TRBV9, with 12 bases aligning to TRBD2. Germline loops: CDR1 SGDLS, CDR2 YYNGEE. The CDR3 consists of 18 residues. The junction had 11 bases not matched to a gene; V was cut back by 0 bases and J by 5 bases. The CDR3 protein is CASSVGASLAGGRETQYF. CDR3 in DNA: TGTGCCAGCAGCGTAGGGGCGTCTCTAGCGGGGGGGCGTGAGACCCAGTACTTC.

The rearrangement joins TRBV27 to TRBJ1-6, with a weak D call TRBD1 (5 bases). V lost 6 bases to trimming and J lost 4 bases, with 19 bases between them. The length of the CDR3 is 17 residues. Germline lookup yields CDR1 MNHEY and CDR2 SMNVEV (reference sequence). CDR3: CASRFHPTATYNSPLHF. The CDR3 DNA is TGTGCCAGCAGATTCCATCCGACAGCTACATATAATTCACCCCTCCACTTT.